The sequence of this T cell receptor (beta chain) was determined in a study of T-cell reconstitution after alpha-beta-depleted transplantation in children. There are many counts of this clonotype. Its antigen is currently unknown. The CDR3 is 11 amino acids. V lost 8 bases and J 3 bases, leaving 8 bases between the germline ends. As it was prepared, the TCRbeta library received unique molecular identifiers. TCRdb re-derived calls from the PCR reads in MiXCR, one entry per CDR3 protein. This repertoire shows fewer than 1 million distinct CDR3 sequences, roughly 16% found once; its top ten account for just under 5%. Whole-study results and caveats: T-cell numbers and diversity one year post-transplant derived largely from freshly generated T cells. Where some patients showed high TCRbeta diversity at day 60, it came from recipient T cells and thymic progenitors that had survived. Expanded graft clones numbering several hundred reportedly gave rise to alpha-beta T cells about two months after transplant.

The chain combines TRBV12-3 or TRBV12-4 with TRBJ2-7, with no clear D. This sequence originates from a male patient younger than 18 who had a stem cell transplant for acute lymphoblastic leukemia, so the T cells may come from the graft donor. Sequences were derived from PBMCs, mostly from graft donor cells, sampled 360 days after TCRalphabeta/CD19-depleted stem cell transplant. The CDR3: CASAYHYEQYF. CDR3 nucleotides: TGTGCCAGCGCTTACCACTACGAGCAGTACTTC.